This T cell receptor (beta chain) was obtained from a study of blood T cell repertoires in COVID-19. At the level of the study: T cells, B-cell-depleted T cells, or PBMCs supplied cDNA or gDNA.

The assay was immunoSEQ multiplex PCR, and TCRdb's table has in-frame clones only and misses some. Here the sample spans approximately 290,000 clones, about 90% being singletons. This clone turned up a few times. Germline CDR1 reads LGHDT; CDR2 reads YNNKEL (reference sequence). The CDR3 runs 14 residues. The V gene end was trimmed by 4 bases and the J gene end by 4 bases; junction bases not matched to a gene: 5. Specimen: peripheral blood. The gene calls are TRBV3-1 (or the pseudogene TRBV3-2) and TRBJ1-2; the match to TRBD1 covers 8 bases. The origin of this receptor is a woman younger than 45 with COVID-19, enrolled during active disease. Written as DNA, the CDR3 is TGTGCCAGCAGCCTATCAGGGGGCGGCTATGGCTACACCTTC. Translated: CASSLSGGGYGYTF.